This T cell receptor beta chain was sequenced for a study of CD8+ T cells in alopecia areata. V lost 0 bases and J lost 4, with 11 bases in between. The CDR3 extends over 15 amino acids. Germline CDR1 is SGHTA and CDR2 is FQGNSA. Noted treatment: oral pan-JAK inhibitor, 5-10 mg twice daily. cDNA prepared by RNA extraction and subsequent reverse transcription served as the template for sequencing. Here immunoSEQ multiplex PCR was the method, and the copy in TCRdb shows in-frame clones only, minus some. The sample holds about 210,000 clones, approximately 67% seen once. V gene TRBV7-2 combines with J gene TRBJ2-3, with no clear D. The starting material was CD4+ T cells sorted from blood, obtained at week 44, from a patient treated with tofacitinib. This sequence originates from a human donor with alopecia areata. CDR3: CASSLAGPPADTQYF. The CDR3 DNA reads TGTGCCAGCAGCTTAGCCGGACCTCCCGCAGATACGCAGTATTTT.